Reported below is one T cell receptor beta chain. There are a few counts of this clone. No cognate antigen has been identified for it. Base qualities are not recorded, but no much larger clone differs from it by a single base. The data derive from a study of cytomegalovirus exposure and HLA in healthy donors (dated by TCRdb to about 2017). For the study in its entirety: In an earlier analysis of 587 of the donors, 276 Gb of sequence data and 117 million unique TCR beta sequences from about 179 million T cells were reported. Roughly 300 gigabases of sequencing data and approximately 85 million unique TCR sequences were included in an early release covering 550 to 800 HLA-typed donors. Of the 350 to 450 genotyped donors, roughly 76% were placed in the genetic ancestry cluster associated with self-reported Caucasian donors. The study was designed to test whether signatures of past pathogen exposure could be identified by cataloging public T cell receptors. Using immunosequencing, the study profiled T cell repertoires from 666 subjects and related those repertoires to cytomegalovirus serostatus. A separate validation cohort of some 130 different subjects was used in addition to the roughly 670-subject first cohort. To predict cytomegalovirus infection status, the study brought together high-throughput TCR immunosequencing, statistical association of individual TCRs with disease status, and machine learning. A later analysis re-analyzed previously published TCR beta repertoires from roughly 630 donors and added high-resolution HLA genotyping to study TCR occurrence patterns. In the later analysis, no new phenotypic data were used to find candidate immune exposures; instead, reliance was placed on TCR beta sequences and their occurrence across donors. In an earlier analysis of roughly 540 of the donors, high-throughput TCR beta sequencing was used to judge whether each TCR beta V gene segment behaved as functional or pseudogenic. Alongside the repertoire data, information on donor age, sex, ethnicity and CMV serostatus was compiled. Genome-wide SNP genotypes for about 60% of the 666 donors were used in a later genetic analysis, which treated that subset as a discovery cohort. Every repertoire in the discovery cohort had been generated on one and the same sequencing platform. HLA typing covered class I and class II loci at four-digit resolution. The number of typed donors differed by locus: roughly 629-640 for A, B, C, DRB1 and DQB1; roughly 510 for DQA1; approximately 600 for DPA1; and roughly 490 for DPB1. Four or five DR-DQ haplotypes were handled as single units for association and clustering because linkage in the cohort was strong. Among 300 to 500 genotyped donors of the cohort, an average of around 250,000 unique TCR beta nucleotide sequences was sequenced per donor, of which about 18% were non-productive. Overall study outcomes, separate from this receptor: In a later genetic analysis, fewer N-insertions in productive TCRs were reported among donors in an Asian-associated ancestry cluster than the roughly 700-donor mean. An association between a missense DCLRE1C variant and V-gene and J-gene trimming of TCR beta chains was found in a later genetic analysis and replicated in an independent cohort. The only immune exposure information available for the cohort was CMV serostatus. Across donors, most TCR sequences were observed very rarely, whereas some public TCRs were present in many individuals. A later analysis associated 16,951 TCR beta sequences with specific HLA alleles at a false discovery rate of 0.05. A later analysis found that HLA-associated TCR beta chains were more clonally expanded and had lower generation probabilities than equally common non-associated chains. Linkage disequilibrium might explain the correlated functional status among segregating V segments, but an unknown experimental factor could not be ruled out. Because counts were too low, fewer than 20 rarely observed V segments, including chromosome 9 orphons, were excluded from the earlier analysis of 500 to 700 of the donors. In an earlier analysis of about 600 of the donors, most TCR beta V segments appeared in productive rearrangements about 90% or about 30% of the time, broadly matching IMGT annotations. In vitro tests confirmed that a few of the cytomegalovirus-associated TCR beta chains recognize cytomegalovirus antigens. Most CMV-associated TCR beta chains appeared to be HLA-restricted in a later analysis, and the HLA associations seemed to be driven largely by CMV exposure. A later analysis reported that several top co-occurrence clusters appeared linked to parvovirus B19, influenza, CMV and Epstein-Barr virus. A group of highly shared sequence variants was considered likely to be a technical artifact of the sequencing pipeline. According to a later analysis, TCR association rates differed among HLA loci, with DRB1 alleles showing the most associated TCRs and HLA-C alleles showing the fewest. In this cohort, only TCR beta chains were sequenced, and detectable features were limited by the absence of alpha or paired-chain data. Because some donors lacked HLA typing at each locus, the association tests relied only on the typed subset. It was suggested by the authors that the approach could potentially be generalized to other disease states and immunological phenotypes. Some IMGT-functional V segments, including TRBV6-2 and TRBV6-3, could not be told apart with the 87-base-pair reads, so those segments were excluded. A further reported finding was that TCR beta sequences accurately predicted the HLA-A and HLA-B alleles for most subjects in the first cohort. Strong co-occurrence of HLA alleles, especially DR and DQ, made assigning TCR associations to individual alleles difficult. The study listed 150 to 200 TCR beta chains as associated with cytomegalovirus. Roughly uniform sequencing depth across donors was assumed in presence/absence analyses, although this assumption may not hold. The classifier was reported to diagnose cytomegalovirus status with high specificity and sensitivity in both the original cohort and the validation cohort.

In total, roughly 710 healthy bone marrow donors made up the cohort. At the time of sampling, all cohort members were nominally healthy, though unrecorded immune exposures were likely present. The donor was CMV seronegative and belonged to the group of around 350 seronegative cohort members. A peripheral blood sample was collected from each donor, and TCR beta sequencing was performed on peripheral blood mononuclear cells. The Qiagen DNeasy Blood Extraction Kit was used to extract genomic DNA from the blood cell samples. Looking up the germline V gene yields CDR1 ENHRY and CDR2 SYGVKD. The junction shows trimming of 5 bases on V and 0 bases on J, and the gene matches do not reach 1 base of it. Including the terminal cysteine and phenylalanine, the CDR3 comprises 16 residues. Only the CDR3 DNA is retained, 48 bases long and in frame from the first base. Library creation used the immunoSEQ multiplex PCR assay. For the multiplex PCR, a mixture combining 60 forward primers for TCR Vbeta segments and 13 reverse primers for TCR Jbeta segments was used. Amplification of the CDR3 region of rearranged TCR beta genes was performed with a multiplex PCR assay on genomic DNA. On the Illumina HiSeq System, the amplified TCR beta libraries were sequenced as 87-base-pair reads. In the paper's pipeline: A later analysis tallied about 77 million unique TCR beta chains across the 660 or so repertoires, and approximately 12 million of those chains were shared by two or more donors. Raw reads were error-corrected and collapsed into unique sequences with a nearest-neighbor algorithm that merged closely related sequences to remove PCR and sequencing errors. V, D and J gene segments were assigned by aligning CDR3 sequences to IMGT reference sequences. For a sequence to be retained, at least a six-nucleotide match to both a V gene segment and a J gene segment was required. A rearrangement was called productive if the CDR3 had no stop codons and remained in frame with V and J, and every other rearrangement was called non-productive. CDR3 was defined according to IMGT convention as the region running from the second conserved V-encoded cysteine to the conserved J-encoded phenylalanine. The earlier analysis of 587 of the donors excluded sequences that lacked an unambiguous match to a single V gene segment. An earlier analysis of a few hundred of the donors classified V segments as functional when productive rearrangements were above 56.7% and as segregating when the standard deviation between donors was above 5%. A statistical classification framework was developed to diagnose cytomegalovirus status using the catalog of TCR beta chain sequences. A later analysis assigned V and J genes by comparing TCR nucleotide sequences with IMGT/GENE-DB human TR gene sequences. In a later analysis, CDR3 sequences and most-parsimonious VDJ recombination scenarios were assigned using the TCRdist pipeline. In a later analysis, each TCR beta chain was defined by its CDR3 amino acid sequence together with its V-gene family, and reads lacking a unique V-gene family were excluded. In a later analysis, several hundred highly shared, low-generation-probability nucleotide sequences were removed to address suspected cross-contamination and a sequencing artifact. A later analysis calculated a clonal expansion index for each public chain from normalized within-repertoire ranks of inferred template counts. In a later analysis, generation probabilities were computed using a VDJ recombination model fitted to out-of-frame rearrangements, and the results were checked against IGoR. A later analysis scored TCR-TCR, TCR-HLA and TCR-CMV co-occurrence with hypergeometric tests, applying a repertoire-size bias correction to TCR pairs. To estimate false discovery rates, a later analysis permuted the HLA or CMV assignments 20 times. A later analysis grouped co-occurring TCRs with DBSCAN, adding TCRdist sequence similarity when clustering within HLA-allele-positive subsets. Repertoires with fewer than 30,000 or more than 120,000 public chains, plus five repertoires with anomalous nucleotide sharing, were excluded from co-occurrence clustering. Drawn from immuneACCESS, this table holds only the in-frame rearrangements with V and J called that TCRdb kept. Clones are partly lost; checked studies trace under half to an unresolved V gene and leave the rest unexplained. For V, J and clone size, that table is used; D and trimming come from the DNA. Here the sample has some 140,000 clones; 65% to 80% occur a single time. The ten largest clones represent 2.8% of the sample.

This chain joins TRBV10-3 to TRBJ2-2; the junction holds 12 bases that match TRBD2. The source material was PBMCs. This TCR was recovered from a man aged 18 to 30 in good health and CMV-seronegative. Read as DNA, the sequence is TGTGCCATCAGTCTAGCGGGGGGGACGAACACCGGGGAGCTGTTTTTT. The encoded protein is CAISLAGGTNTGELFF.